These 7 T cell receptor beta chains share one sample of origin, sequenced in a study of T-cell memory formation after mild COVID-19. TCRdb reprocessed the 5' RACE reads via MiXCR and lists one record per CDR3 protein. The profile covers fewer than 400,000 distinct CDR3 sequences, with more than 15% appearing a single time and about a fifth taken by the ten largest. Sequenced: PBMCs or a T cell subset sorted from them (not recorded which). These receptors were collected from a man aged 18 to 35 who had mild COVID-19 (a few samples of this study predate the infection). Cell type and time point are not known.

The chain employs TRBV12-3 or TRBV12-4 and TRBJ2-1, with a tentative D call TRBD2 (5 bases). V lost 3 bases and J 15 bases, leaving 12 bases between the germline ends. The CDR3 totals 11 residues. For the CDR3, the DNA is TGTGCCAGCAGTTTCGGTGGAGGACGGTTCTTC. The encoded protein is CASSFGGGRFF.

This clonotype was counted only a few times. This sequence joins TRBV7-9 and TRBJ1-2; D gene unclear. The CDR3 is 14 amino acids. Germline CDR1 SEHNR, CDR2 FQNEAQ (reference sequence). The V gene lost 5 bases and the J gene lost 8 bases, with 18 bases spanning the gap. CDR3 sequence reads: CASSPRNSLGGYTF. CDR3 coding DNA: TGTGCCAGCAGCCCCCGGAACTCATTGGGGGGCTACACCTTC. The full variable domain, rest sourced from reference TRBV7-9 and TRBJ1-2, is DTGVSQNPRHKITKRGQNVTFRCDPISEHNRLYWYRQTLGQGPEFLTYFQNEAQLEKSRLLSDRFSAERPKGSFSTLEIQRTEQGDSAMYLCASSPRNSLGGYTFGSGTRLTVV.

The chain recombines TRBV5-1 with TRBJ2-3, with unresolved D. V was shortened by 5 bases and J by 5 bases, with 9 bases between the two germline ends. Germline-derived CDR1 and CDR2 are SGHRS and YFSETQ. The CDR3 contains 12 residues. The CDR3 DNA follows: TGCGCCAGCAGAATTAGCCAAGATACGCAGTATTTT. Its protein product is CASRISQDTQYF.

This clonotype has more than one count but fewer than ten. The chain carries TRBV4-1 and TRBJ2-2, with TRBD2 as a possible D gene (6 bases). The V gene lost 3 bases and the J gene lost 2 bases, with 13 bases spanning the gap. In germline, CDR1 is MGHRA, CDR2 YSYEKL. This CDR3 region has 16 residues. This chain's CDR3 is CASSQEPGLNTGELFF. The CDR3 nucleotides are TGCGCCAGCAGCCAGGAACCGGGACTTAACACCGGGGAGCTGTTTTTT.

The V call is TRBV11-3, the J call TRBJ2-2, with 9 bases aligning to TRBD1. Germline V gene data show CDR1 as SGHNT and CDR2 as YENEEA. J was trimmed by 5 bases and V by 4 bases; bases with no gene match: 11. This CDR3 spans 17 amino acids. The CDR3 here is CASSSGQGKGKTGELFF. In DNA form, the CDR3 reads TGTGCCAGCAGCTCGGGACAGGGCAAAGGAAAGACCGGGGAGCTGTTTTTT.

V is TRBV12-3 or TRBV12-4 and J is TRBJ2-1; D gene unclear. The V gene lost 4 bases and the J gene lost 8 bases, with 6 bases spanning the gap. There are 11 residues in the CDR3. CDR3 nucleotides: TGTGCCAGCAGTTCCCCGGATGAGCAGTTCTTC. Protein sequence: CASSSPDEQFF.

This clonotype was seen a few times. The chain uses TRBV6-5 and TRBJ1-2, with D perhaps TRBD1 (5 bases). Deletions cut 5 bases from V and 4 bases from J, with 11 bases between. Germline values: CDR1 MNHEY, CDR2 SVGAGI. This CDR3 region has 13 residues. The CDR3 spells CASSPGPLYGYTF. The CDR3 DNA is TGTGCCAGCAGTCCGGGACCGCTCTATGGCTACACCTTC.